The clone carrying this T cell receptor beta chain was seen a few times. Its target is not known. This record comes from a study of OX40 agonist ivuxolimab in advanced cancers. Regarding the study as a whole: Some nonresponders additionally presented with little normalized T-cell clonal expansion. Expanded clones tended on average to be more numerous among CD8+ T cells than CD4+.

The repertoire was sequenced with immunoSEQ multiplex PCR; TCRdb's copy has only in-frame clones and lacks some. The data show about 30,000 clones, roughly 92% seen once. V gave up 7 bases and J gave up 3 bases; unmatched junction bases: 8. This CDR3 region has 15 residues. The germline V gene encodes CDR1 LNHDA and CDR2 SQIVND (reference sequence). Systemic immunosuppression or a history of autoimmune disease excluded patients. The timepoints at which blood was sampled were baseline, cycle 4 day 1, and cycle 7 day 1. Sequenced here: CD4+ or CD8+ T cells sorted from blood, sampled in a trial of the OX40 agonist ivuxolimab. This TCR was recovered from an adult with an advanced solid tumor such as melanoma, head and neck, liver or kidney cancer. The chain is built from TRBV19 and TRBJ1-2; 10 bases fit TRBD1. CDR3 sequence reads: CASNRWTGGDYGYTF. Here the CDR3 DNA reads TGTGCCAGTAACCGTTGGACAGGGGGGGACTATGGCTACACCTTC. Complete variable domain (other parts from reference TRBV19 and TRBJ1-2): DGGITQSPKYLFRKEGQNVTLSCEQNLNHDAMYWYRQDPGQGLRLIYYSQIVNDFQKGDIAEGYSVSREKKESFPLTVTSAQKNPTAFYLCASNRWTGGDYGYTFGSGTRLTVV.